The count of the clone carrying this T cell receptor (beta chain) is one. This table comes from immunoSEQ multiplex PCR, and its TCRdb copy is limited to in-frame clones, with some not included. The sample shows 70,000 to 95,000 clones, 90% to 95% of them seen only once. This sample is part of a study of T cell changes during pregnancy in multiple sclerosis. The sample was peripheral blood, taken in the third trimester of pregnancy. The sequence was obtained from a female donor with multiple sclerosis, enrolled in a pregnancy study.

CDR3 bases: TGTGCCAGTATGGGAGGCAGATCCTATGGCTACACCTTC. Residues: CASMGGRSYGYTF. This sequence joins TRBV19 and TRBJ1-2; D not certain. V was pared by 7 bases and J by 4 bases, with 13 bases between. The germline CDR1 and CDR2 sequences are LNHDA and SQIVND (reference sequence). The CDR3 totals 13 residues.